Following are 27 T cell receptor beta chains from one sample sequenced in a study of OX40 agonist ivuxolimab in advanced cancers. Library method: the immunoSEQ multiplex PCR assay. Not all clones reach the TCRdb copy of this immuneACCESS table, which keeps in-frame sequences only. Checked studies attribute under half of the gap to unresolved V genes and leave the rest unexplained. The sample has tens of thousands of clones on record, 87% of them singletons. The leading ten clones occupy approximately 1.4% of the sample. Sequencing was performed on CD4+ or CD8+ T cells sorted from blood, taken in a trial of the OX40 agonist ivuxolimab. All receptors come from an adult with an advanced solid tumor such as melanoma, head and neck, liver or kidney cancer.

The CDR3 here is CASRGRGNYGYTF. For the CDR3, the DNA is TGTGCCTCTCGGGGGAGGGGAAACTATGGCTACACCTTC. This chain joins TRBV2 and TRBJ1-2, with D possibly being TRBD1 (5 bases). Trimming left V 11 bases short and J 2 bases short, with 15 bases between. This CDR3 is 13 amino acids long. The germline gives CDR1 SNHLY, CDR2 FYNNEI.

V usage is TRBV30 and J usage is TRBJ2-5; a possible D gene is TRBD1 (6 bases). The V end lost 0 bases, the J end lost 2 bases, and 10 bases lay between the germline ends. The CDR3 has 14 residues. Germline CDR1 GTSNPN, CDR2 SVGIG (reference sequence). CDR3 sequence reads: CAWSVQGRQETQYF. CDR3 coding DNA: TGTGCCTGGAGTGTACAGGGACGTCAAGAGACCCAGTACTTC.

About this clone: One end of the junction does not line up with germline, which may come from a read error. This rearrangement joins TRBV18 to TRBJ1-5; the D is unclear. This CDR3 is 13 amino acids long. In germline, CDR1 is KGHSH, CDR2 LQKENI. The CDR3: CASSPGSDQPQHF. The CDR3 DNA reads TGTGCCAGCTCACCGGGTAGCGATCAGCCCCAGCATTTT.

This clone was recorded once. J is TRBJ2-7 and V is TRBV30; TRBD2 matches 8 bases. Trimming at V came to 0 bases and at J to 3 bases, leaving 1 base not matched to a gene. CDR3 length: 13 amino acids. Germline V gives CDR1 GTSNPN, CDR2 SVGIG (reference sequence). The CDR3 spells CAWSVAGGYEQYF. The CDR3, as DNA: TGTGCCTGGAGTGTGGCGGGGGGCTACGAGCAGTACTTC.

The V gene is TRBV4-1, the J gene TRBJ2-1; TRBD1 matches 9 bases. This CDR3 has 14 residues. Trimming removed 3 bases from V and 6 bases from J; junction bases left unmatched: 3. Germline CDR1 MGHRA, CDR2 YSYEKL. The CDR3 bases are TGCGCCAGCAGCCAGCAGGACAGGGGCAATGAGCAGTTCTTC. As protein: CASSQQDRGNEQFF.

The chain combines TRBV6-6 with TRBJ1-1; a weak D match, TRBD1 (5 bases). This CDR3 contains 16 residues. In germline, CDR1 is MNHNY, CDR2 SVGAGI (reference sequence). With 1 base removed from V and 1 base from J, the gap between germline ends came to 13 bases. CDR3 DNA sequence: TGTGCCAGCAGTTACTTTGCAGGGCCGCAGAACACTGAAGCTTTCTTT. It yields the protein CASSYFAGPQNTEAFF.

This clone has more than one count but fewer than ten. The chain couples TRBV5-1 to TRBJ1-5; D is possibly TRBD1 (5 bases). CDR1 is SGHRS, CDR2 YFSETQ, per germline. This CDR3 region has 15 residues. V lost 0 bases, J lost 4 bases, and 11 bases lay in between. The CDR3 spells CASSLVGGANQPQHF. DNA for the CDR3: TGCGCCAGCAGCTTGGTCGGAGGGGCGAATCAGCCCCAGCATTTT.

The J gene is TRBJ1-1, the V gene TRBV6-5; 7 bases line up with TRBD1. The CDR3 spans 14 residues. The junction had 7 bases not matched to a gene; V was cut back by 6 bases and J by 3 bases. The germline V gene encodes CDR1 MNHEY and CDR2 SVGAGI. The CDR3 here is CASRDRQGYTEAFF. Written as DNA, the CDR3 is TGTGCCAGCAGAGATCGACAGGGATACACTGAAGCTTTCTTT.

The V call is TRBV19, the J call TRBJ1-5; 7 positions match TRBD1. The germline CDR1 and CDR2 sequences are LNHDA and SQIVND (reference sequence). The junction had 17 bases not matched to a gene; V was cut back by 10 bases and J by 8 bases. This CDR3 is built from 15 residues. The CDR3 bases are TGTGCCACCCTAAAGGGAAGGGGGCCTAGTGAGCCCCAGCATTTT. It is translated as CATLKGRGPSEPQHF.

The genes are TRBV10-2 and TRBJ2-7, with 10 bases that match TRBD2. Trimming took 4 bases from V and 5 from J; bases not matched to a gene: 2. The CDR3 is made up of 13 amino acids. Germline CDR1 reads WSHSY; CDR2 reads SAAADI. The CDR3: CASSGSGRDEQYF. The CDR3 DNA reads TGCGCCAGCAGTGGGAGCGGGAGGGACGAGCAGTACTTC.

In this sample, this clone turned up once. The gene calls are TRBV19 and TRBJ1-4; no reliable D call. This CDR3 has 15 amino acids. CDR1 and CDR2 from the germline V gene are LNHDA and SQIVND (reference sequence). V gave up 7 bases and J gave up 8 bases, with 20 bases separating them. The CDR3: CASKGREGRSEKLFF. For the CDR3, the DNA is TGTGCCAGTAAAGGGAGGGAGGGTCGTTCGGAAAAACTGTTTTTT.

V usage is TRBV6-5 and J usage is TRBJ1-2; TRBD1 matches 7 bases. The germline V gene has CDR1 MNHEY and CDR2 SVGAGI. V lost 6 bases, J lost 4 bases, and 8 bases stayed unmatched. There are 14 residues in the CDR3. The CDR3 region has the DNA TGTGCCAGCAGGCCAGCAGGGGGGAGCTATGGCTACACCTTC. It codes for CASRPAGGSYGYTF.

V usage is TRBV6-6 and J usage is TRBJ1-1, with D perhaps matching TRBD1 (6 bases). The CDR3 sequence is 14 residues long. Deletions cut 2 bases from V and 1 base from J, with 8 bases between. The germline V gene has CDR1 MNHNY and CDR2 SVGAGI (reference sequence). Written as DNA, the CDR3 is TGTGCCAGCAGTTACCAAGGGGGGAACACTGAAGCTTTCTTT. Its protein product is CASSYQGGNTEAFF.

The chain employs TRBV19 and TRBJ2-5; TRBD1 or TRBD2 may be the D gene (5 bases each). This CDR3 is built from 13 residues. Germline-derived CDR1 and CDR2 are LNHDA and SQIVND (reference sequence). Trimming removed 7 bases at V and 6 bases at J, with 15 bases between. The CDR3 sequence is CASKEPGSKTQYF. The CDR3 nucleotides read TGTGCCAGTAAGGAACCAGGGAGTAAGACCCAGTACTTC. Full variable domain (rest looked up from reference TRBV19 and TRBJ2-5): DGGITQSPKYLFRKEGQNVTLSCEQNLNHDAMYWYRQDPGQGLRLIYYSQIVNDFQKGDIAEGYSVSREKKESFPLTVTSAQKNPTAFYLCASKEPGSKTQYFGPGTRLLVL.

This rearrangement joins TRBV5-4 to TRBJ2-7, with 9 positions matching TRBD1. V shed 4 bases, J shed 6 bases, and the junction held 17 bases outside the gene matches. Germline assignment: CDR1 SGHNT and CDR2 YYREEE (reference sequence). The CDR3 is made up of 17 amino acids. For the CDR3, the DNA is TGTGCCAGCAGCGACCGATATCCGGGACAGGGAGGAGGCGAGCAGTACTTC. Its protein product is CASSDRYPGQGGGEQYF.

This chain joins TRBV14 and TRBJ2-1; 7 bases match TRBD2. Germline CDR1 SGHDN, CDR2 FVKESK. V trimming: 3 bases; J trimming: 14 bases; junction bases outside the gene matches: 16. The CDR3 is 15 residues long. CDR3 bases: TGTGCCAGCAGCCAGAGGGGCTCAAGCGGGAACGTAAAGTTCTTC. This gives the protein CASSQRGSSGNVKFF.

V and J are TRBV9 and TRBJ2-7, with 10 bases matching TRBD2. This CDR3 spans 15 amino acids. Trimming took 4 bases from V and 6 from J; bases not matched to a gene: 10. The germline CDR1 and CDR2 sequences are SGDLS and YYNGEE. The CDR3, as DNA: TGTGCCAGCAGCCCTCAACCTAGCGGGAGTTCCGAGCAGTACTTC. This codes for CASSPQPSGSSEQYF. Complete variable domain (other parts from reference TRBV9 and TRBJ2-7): DSGVTQTPKHLITATGQRVTLRCSPRSGDLSVYWYQQSLDQGLQFLIQYYNGEERAKGNILERFSAQQFPDLHSELNLSSLELGDSALYFCASSPQPSGSSEQYFGPGTRLTVT.

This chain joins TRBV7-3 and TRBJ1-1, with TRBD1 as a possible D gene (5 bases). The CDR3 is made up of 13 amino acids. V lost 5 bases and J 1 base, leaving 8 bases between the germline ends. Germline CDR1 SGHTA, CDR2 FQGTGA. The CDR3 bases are TGTGCCAGCAGCACACAGGAGAACACTGAAGCTTTCTTT. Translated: CASSTQENTEAFF.

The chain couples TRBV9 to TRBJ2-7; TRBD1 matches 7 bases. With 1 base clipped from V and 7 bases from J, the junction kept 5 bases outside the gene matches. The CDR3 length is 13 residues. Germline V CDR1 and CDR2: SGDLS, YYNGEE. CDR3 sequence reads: CASSVSTGAEQYF. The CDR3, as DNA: TGTGCCAGCAGCGTAAGCACAGGGGCGGAGCAGTACTTC.

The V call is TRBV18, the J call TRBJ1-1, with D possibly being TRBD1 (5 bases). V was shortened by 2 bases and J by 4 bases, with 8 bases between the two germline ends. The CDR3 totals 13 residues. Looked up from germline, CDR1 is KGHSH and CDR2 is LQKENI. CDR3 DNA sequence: TGTGCCAGCTCACCAGGGGCTGGCACTGAAGCTTTCTTT. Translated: CASSPGAGTEAFF.

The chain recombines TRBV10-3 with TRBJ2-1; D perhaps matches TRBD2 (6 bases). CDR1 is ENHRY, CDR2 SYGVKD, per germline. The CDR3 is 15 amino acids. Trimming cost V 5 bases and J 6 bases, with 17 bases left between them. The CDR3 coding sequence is TGTGCCATCAGTACCTCAGCGGGTATGGTCAATGAGCAGTTCTTC. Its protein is CAISTSAGMVNEQFF.

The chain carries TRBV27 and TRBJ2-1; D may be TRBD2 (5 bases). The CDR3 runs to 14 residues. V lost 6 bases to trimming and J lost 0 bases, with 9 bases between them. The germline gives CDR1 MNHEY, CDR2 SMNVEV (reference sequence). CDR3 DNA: TGTGCCAGCAGGGACTTTAGCTCCTACAATGAGCAGTTCTTC. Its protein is CASRDFSSYNEQFF.

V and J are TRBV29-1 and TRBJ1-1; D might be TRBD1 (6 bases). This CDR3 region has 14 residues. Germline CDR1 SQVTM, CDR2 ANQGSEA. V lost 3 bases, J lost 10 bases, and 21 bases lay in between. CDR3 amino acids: CSVDHRQALRGAFF. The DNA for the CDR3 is TGCAGCGTTGACCACCGACAGGCCCTACGGGGAGCTTTCTTT. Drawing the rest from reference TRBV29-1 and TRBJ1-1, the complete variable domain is SAVISQKPSRDICQRGTSLTIQCQVDSQVTMMFWYRQQPGQSLTLIATANQGSEATYESGFVIDKFPISRPNLTFSTLTVSNMSPEDSSIYLCSVDHRQALRGAFFGQGTRLTVV.

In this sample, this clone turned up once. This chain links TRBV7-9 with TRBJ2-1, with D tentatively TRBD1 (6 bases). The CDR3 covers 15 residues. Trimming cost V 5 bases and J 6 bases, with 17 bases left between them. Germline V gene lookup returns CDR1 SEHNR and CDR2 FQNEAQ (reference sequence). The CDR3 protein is CASSGGLNVGNEQFF. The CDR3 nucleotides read TGTGCCAGCAGCGGGGGCCTAAACGTCGGCAATGAGCAGTTCTTC.

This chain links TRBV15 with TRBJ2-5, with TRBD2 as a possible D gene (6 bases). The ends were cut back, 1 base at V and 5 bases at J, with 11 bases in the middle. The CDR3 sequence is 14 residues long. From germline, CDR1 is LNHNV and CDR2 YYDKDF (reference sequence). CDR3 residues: CATSRVGGRETQYF. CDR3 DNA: TGTGCCACCAGCAGAGTGGGGGGTAGGGAGACCCAGTACTTC.

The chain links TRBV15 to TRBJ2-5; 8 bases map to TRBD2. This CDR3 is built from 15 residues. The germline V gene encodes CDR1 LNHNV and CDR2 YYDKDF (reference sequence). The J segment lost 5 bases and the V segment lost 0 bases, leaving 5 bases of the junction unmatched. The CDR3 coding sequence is TGTGCCACCAGCAGAGAACGGGAGGGTCGGGAGACCCAGTACTTC. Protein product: CATSREREGRETQYF.

CDR3 amino acids: CASSPQGGTEAFF. DNA of the CDR3: TGTGCCAGCAGCCCCCAGGGGGGCACTGAAGCTTTCTTT. This rearrangement joins TRBV7-8 to TRBJ1-1; TRBD1 matches at 7 bases. Trimming cost V 5 bases and J 4 bases; bases outside gene matches: 4. This CDR3 comprises 13 residues. CDR1 is SGHVS, CDR2 FQNEAQ, per germline.